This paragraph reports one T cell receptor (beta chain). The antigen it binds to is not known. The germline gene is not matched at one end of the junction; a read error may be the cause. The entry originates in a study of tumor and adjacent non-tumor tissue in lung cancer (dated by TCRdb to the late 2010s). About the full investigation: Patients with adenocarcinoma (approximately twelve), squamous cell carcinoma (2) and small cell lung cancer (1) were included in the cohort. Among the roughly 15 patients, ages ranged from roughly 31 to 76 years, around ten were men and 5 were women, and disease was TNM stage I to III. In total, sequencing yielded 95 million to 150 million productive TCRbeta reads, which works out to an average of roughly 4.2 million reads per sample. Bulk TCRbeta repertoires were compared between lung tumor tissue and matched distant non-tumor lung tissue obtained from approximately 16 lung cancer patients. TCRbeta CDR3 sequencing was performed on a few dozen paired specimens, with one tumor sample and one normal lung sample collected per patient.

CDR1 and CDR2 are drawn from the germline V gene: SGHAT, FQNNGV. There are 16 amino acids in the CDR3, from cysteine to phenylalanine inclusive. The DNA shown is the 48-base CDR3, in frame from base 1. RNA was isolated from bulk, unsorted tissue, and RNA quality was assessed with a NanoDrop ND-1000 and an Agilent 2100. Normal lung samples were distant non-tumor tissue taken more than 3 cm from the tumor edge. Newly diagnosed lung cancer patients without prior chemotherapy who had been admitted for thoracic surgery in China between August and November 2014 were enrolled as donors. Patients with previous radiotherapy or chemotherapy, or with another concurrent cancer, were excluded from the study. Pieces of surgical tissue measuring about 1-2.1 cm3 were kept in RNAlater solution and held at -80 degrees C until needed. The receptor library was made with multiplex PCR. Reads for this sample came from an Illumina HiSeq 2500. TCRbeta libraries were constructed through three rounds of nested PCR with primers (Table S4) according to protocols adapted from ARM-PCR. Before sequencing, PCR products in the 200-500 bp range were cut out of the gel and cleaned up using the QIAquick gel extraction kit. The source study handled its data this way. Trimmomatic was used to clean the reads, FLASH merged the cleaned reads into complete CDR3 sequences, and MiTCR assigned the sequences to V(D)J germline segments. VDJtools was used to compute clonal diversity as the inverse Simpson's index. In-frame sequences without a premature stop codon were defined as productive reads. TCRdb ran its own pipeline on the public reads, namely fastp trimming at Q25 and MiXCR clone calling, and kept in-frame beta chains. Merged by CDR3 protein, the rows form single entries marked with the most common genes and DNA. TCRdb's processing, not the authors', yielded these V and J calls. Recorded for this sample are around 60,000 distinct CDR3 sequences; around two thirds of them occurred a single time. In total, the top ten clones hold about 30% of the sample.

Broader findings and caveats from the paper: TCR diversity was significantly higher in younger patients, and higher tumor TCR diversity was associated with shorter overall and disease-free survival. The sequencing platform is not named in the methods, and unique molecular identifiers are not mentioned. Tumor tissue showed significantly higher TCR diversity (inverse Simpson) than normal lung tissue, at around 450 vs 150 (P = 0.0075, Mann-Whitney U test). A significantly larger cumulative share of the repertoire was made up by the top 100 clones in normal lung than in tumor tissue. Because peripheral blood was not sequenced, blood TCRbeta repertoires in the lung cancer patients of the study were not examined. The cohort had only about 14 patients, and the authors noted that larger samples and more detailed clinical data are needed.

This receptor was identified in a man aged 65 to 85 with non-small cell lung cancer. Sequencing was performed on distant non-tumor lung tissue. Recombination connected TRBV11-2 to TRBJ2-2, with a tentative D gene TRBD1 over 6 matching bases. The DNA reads TGTGACAGCAGACTCCAGGGGACGTTGTTCGCCGGGGAGCTGTTTTTT. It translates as CDSRLQGTLFAGELFF.